This TCR beta chain was found in a study of T cells in Graves' hyperthyroidism and ophthalmopathy. Study details: Specimen type is peripheral blood, collected at initial diagnosis prior to any treatment.

The CDR3 contains 13 residues. The J segment lost 0 bases and the V segment lost 5 bases, leaving 1 base of the junction unmatched. CDR1 is SNHLY, CDR2 FYNNEI, per germline. This clonotype came up many times. The source material, RNA transcripts, was used to amplify TCR beta CDR3 regions. Researchers ran a first-round RT-PCR on the TCR CDR3 using the HTBI primer set. One entry per CDR3 protein, called by TCRdb with MiXCR from the multiplex PCR reads. The sample consists of 660,000 or so distinct CDR3 sequences, less than 25% of them appearing once. The sample consisted of blood. The chain has TRBV2 and TRBJ2-7, with 7 bases aligning to TRBD1. The clonotype was recovered from a man aged 30-40 years with Graves' ophthalmopathy. The CDR3 spells CASSHRGSYEQYF. In nucleotides, the CDR3 is TGTGCCAGCAGTCACAGGGGCTCCTACGAGCAGTACTTC.